These T cell receptor beta chains were read from a single sample in a study of blood T cell repertoires in COVID-19. TCRdb's table, derived via immunoSEQ multiplex PCR, lists solely in-frame clones and lacks some. The data contain more than 45,000 clones, 90% of them singletons. Sequencing was carried out using peripheral blood. The receptor set was obtained from a man between 70 and 80 years old with acute or convalescent COVID-19. Each CDR3 is given with its conserved first and last residue. Each record gives: J gene, V gene, clone size, D gene, CDR3 protein, CDR3 DNA. The D gene is left open where the match is weak. Only some rows state a clone size, as once, few, many or a class for expanded clones.

TRBJ2-7 TRBV5-1 . TRBD1 CASSIENRGYEQYF TGCGCCAGCAGCATAGAAAACAGGGGCTACGAGCAGTACTTC
TRBJ2-1 TRBV18 . TRBD2 CASSPLAGANNEQFF TGTGCCAGCTCCCCACTAGCGGGGGCGAACAATGAGCAGTTCTTC
TRBJ2-7 TRBV9 . TRBD1 CASSVGTGDYEQYF TGTGCCAGCAGCGTCGGGACAGGGGACTACGAGCAGTACTTC
TRBJ2-1 TRBV18 once TRBD2 CASSQTRTSGGYEQFF TGTGCCAGCTCACAAACTCGGACTAGCGGGGGGTATGAGCAGTTCTTC
TRBJ1-2 TRBV20-1 . . CSASGFEEYGYTF TGCAGTGCTAGTGGATTCGAGGAATATGGCTACACCTTC
TRBJ2-1 TRBV7-3 . . CASSSTNGEQFF TGTGCCAGCAGCTCCACAAATGGTGAGCAGTTCTTC
TRBJ1-1 TRBV9 . TRBD1 CASSPLTGTGDAFF TGTGCCAGCAGCCCACTCACCGGGACAGGGGACGCTTTCTTT
TRBJ1-3 TRBV28 . TRBD1 CASSSGQGGAGNTIYF TGTGCCAGCAGTTCCGGACAGGGAGGCGCTGGAAACACCATATATTTT
TRBJ2-7 TRBV5-6 . . CASSLGGQVEQYF TGTGCCAGCAGCTTGGGGGGGCAGGTCGAGCAGTACTTC
TRBJ1-4 TRBV9 . . CASSPQGSVGKLFF TGTGCCAGCAGCCCGCAGGGGAGTGTCGGAAAACTGTTTTTT
TRBJ2-1 TRBV30 . TRBD2 CAWSRSGGVQDEQFF TGTGCCTGGAGCCGTTCGGGGGGGGTACAGGATGAGCAGTTCTTC
TRBJ1-6 TRBV6-5 . . CASSFGLGPPLHF TGTGCCAGCAGTTTCGGACTCGGACCACCCCTCCACTTT
TRBJ1-2 TRBV9 few . CASSEGRDRSYGYTF TGTGCCAGCAGCGAGGGGAGGGACCGATCGTATGGCTACACCTTC
TRBJ1-4 TRBV19 . TRBD1 CASSPRDRGEKLFF TGTGCCAGTAGTCCCCGGGACAGGGGGGAAAAACTGTTTTTT
TRBJ2-2 TRBV30 . . CAWSGQLNTGELFF TGTGCCTGGAGTGGACAGCTGAACACCGGGGAGCTGTTTTTT
TRBJ2-1 TRBV4-2 . TRBD2 CASSQDWTSGANEQFF TGTGCCAGCAGCCAAGATTGGACTAGCGGGGCGAATGAGCAGTTCTTC
TRBJ2-1 TRBV9 . . CASSVETGSYNEQFF TGTGCCAGCAGCGTAGAGACAGGCTCCTACAATGAGCAGTTCTTC
TRBJ2-1 TRBV27 . TRBD1 CASSFTRTGLSEQFF TGTGCCAGCAGTTTCACCCGGACAGGGTTAAGTGAGCAGTTCTTC
TRBJ2-1 TRBV5-1 . . CASSLGHLSSYNEQFF TGCGCCAGCAGCTTGGGTCACTTGAGCTCCTACAATGAGCAGTTCTTC
TRBJ1-2 TRBV6-1 . . CASSEGRTGGYTF TGTGCCAGCAGTGAGGGCAGGACGGGGGGCTACACCTTC
TRBJ1-1 TRBV14 . . CASSLGGGGTEAFF TGTGCCAGCAGCCTCGGGGGCGGGGGAACTGAAGCTTTCTTT
TRBJ1-5 TRBV6-5 . TRBD1 CASSPDRGGQPQHF TGTGCCAGCAGCCCGGACAGGGGCGGGCAGCCCCAGCATTTT
TRBJ1-3 TRBV2 . . CATTVKPSGNTIYF TGTGCCACCACGGTTAAGCCCTCTGGAAACACCATATATTTT
TRBJ2-7 TRBV2 . . CASSPPLSYEQYF TGTGCCAGCAGTCCCCCCCTCTCCTACGAGCAGTACTTC
TRBJ2-7 TRBV11-2 . . CASSSPGRGYEQYF TGTGCCAGCAGCTCGCCGGGCCGGGGATACGAGCAGTACTTC
TRBJ1-2 TRBV5-1 . . CASSLSGLDGYTF TGCGCCAGCAGCTTGAGCGGGCTGGATGGCTACACCTTC
TRBJ1-6 TRBV7-2 . . CASSGGLGRANSPLHF TGTGCCAGCAGCGGGGGGTTGGGCAGGGCTAATTCACCCCTCCACTTT
TRBJ2-7 TRBV5-1 once . CASSRDLNTYEQYF TGCGCCAGCAGCCGGGACTTGAACACCTACGAGCAGTACTTC
TRBJ2-3 TRBV10-2 . . CASREAVGRADTQYF TGCGCCAGCAGGGAAGCGGTAGGGCGAGCAGATACGCAGTATTTT
TRBJ2-7 TRBV11-2 . . CASSLPQGPHEQYF TGTGCCAGCAGCTTACCCCAGGGGCCCCACGAGCAGTACTTC
TRBJ1-4 TRBV6-5 few TRBD1 CASRDRGFIEKLFF TGTGCCAGCAGAGACAGGGGATTCATTGAAAAACTGTTTTTT
TRBJ1-1 TRBV30 once TRBD1 CAWSIGTVMNTEAFF TGTGCCTGGAGTATTGGGACAGTCATGAACACTGAAGCTTTCTTT
TRBJ2-7 TRBV30 . TRBD1 CAFDRGPYEQYF TGTGCCTTCGACAGGGGTCCCTACGAGCAGTACTTC
TRBJ2-5 TRBV27 . TRBD2 CASSPQGERGGETQYF TGTGCCAGCAGCCCTCAAGGGGAGCGGGGGGGCGAGACCCAGTACTTC
TRBJ2-5 TRBV7-9 . TRBD2 CASSFRLAGGEYF TGTGCCAGCAGCTTCCGACTAGCGGGAGGCGAGTACTTC
TRBJ2-7 TRBV6-2/TRBV6-3 . . CASSYSWQGGYEQYF TGTGCCAGCAGTTACTCTTGGCAGGGGGGCTACGAGCAGTACTTC
TRBJ2-5 TRBV4-1 . . CASSQVSRRLETQYF TGCGCCAGCAGCCAAGTCTCGAGGCGGTTAGAGACCCAGTACTTC